The next 20 T cell receptor beta chains were all read from a single sample in a study of blood T cell repertoires in COVID-19. Repertoires were generated with immunoSEQ multiplex PCR, while TCRdb's copy carries only in-frame clones and drops some. The repertoire includes under 300,000 clones, less than 85% of them detected once, and over 1.1% sits in the top ten. Input material: peripheral blood. The receptors shown here come from a human donor with COVID-19, enrolled during active disease. The donor label of this sample is uncertain.

The V and J genes are TRBV7-9 and TRBJ2-7; possibly TRBD2 for D (6 bases). The CDR3 is 14 amino acids. Trimming shortened V by 2 bases and J by 6 bases, and 14 bases separated the two germline ends. Germline values: CDR1 SEHNR, CDR2 FQNEAQ (reference sequence). The CDR3 protein is CASSLSAVGGEQYF. CDR3 coding DNA: TGTGCCAGCAGCTTAAGTGCAGTGGGAGGCGAGCAGTACTTC.

The chain's CDR3 is CASTLAVVTNEKLFF. The DNA of the CDR3 is TGTGCCAGCACCTTGGCGGTAGTTACTAATGAAAAACTGTTTTTT. The chain is built from TRBV28 and TRBJ1-4; D uncertain. V was cut by 7 bases and J by 2 bases, with 14 bases left in between. Germline V gene sequence: CDR1 MDHEN, CDR2 SYDVKM. CDR3 size: 15 residues.

This clone was detected only once. The gene calls are TRBV6-5 and TRBJ2-7; TRBD2 agrees at 10 bases. Per the germline V gene, CDR1 is MNHEY and CDR2 is SVGAGI. The trim removed 7 bases at V and 6 bases at J, leaving 6 bases unmatched. This CDR3 comprises 13 residues. The CDR3 protein is CASTGAGGGEQYF. CDR3 in DNA: TGTGCCAGCACCGGAGCGGGAGGGGGCGAGCAGTACTTC.

The count of this clone is one. The V and J genes are TRBV6-5 and TRBJ2-1; D is possibly TRBD2 (5 bases). V lost 6 bases to trimming and J lost 0 bases, with 12 bases between them. The CDR3 runs to 15 residues. Germline CDR1 MNHEY, CDR2 SVGAGI. The CDR3 DNA reads TGTGCCAGCAGAAACACCGGGATCTCCTACAATGAGCAGTTCTTC. This translates into CASRNTGISYNEQFF.

The chain uses TRBV19 and TRBJ1-1, with 7 bases aligning to TRBD1. The CDR3 is 16 residues long. In germline, CDR1 is LNHDA, CDR2 SQIVND (reference sequence). Trimming removed 4 bases from V and 1 base from J; junction bases left unmatched: 9. This chain's CDR3 is CASSTAIGGRNTEAFF. DNA for the CDR3: TGTGCCAGTAGTACAGCAATAGGGGGCCGGAACACTGAAGCTTTCTTT. Drawing the rest from reference TRBV19 and TRBJ1-1, the complete variable domain is DGGITQSPKYLFRKEGQNVTLSCEQNLNHDAMYWYRQDPGQGLRLIYYSQIVNDFQKGDIAEGYSVSREKKESFPLTVTSAQKNPTAFYLCASSTAIGGRNTEAFFGQGTRLTVV.

In its sample, this clone was seen a few times. The chain recombines TRBV11-2 with TRBJ2-5; weak D call: TRBD1 (6 bases). The CDR3 spans 15 residues. Germline V lookup: CDR1 SGHAT, CDR2 FQNNGV. V dropped 4 bases and J dropped 2 bases, with 14 bases sitting between them. CDR3 in DNA: TGTGCCAGCAGCTCAAACGAAGGACAGCAAGAGACCCAGTACTTC. Translation: CASSSNEGQQETQYF.

About this clone itself: Different DNA sequences within this sample yield the same CDR3. This rearrangement joins TRBV5-1 to TRBJ2-7; 10 nucleotides match TRBD1. Germline CDR1 SGHRS, CDR2 YFSETQ. The CDR3 runs to 14 residues. The ends lost 0 bases at V and 5 bases at J; junction bases unmatched: 2. CDR3 sequence reads: CASSLGGQGNEQYF. In nucleotides, the CDR3 is TGCGCCAGCAGCTTGGGGGGACAGGGGAACGAGCAGTACTTC. The variable domain in full, completed from reference TRBV5-1 and TRBJ2-7, reads KAGVTQTPRYLIKTRGQQVTLSCSPISGHRSVSWYQQTPGQGLQFLFEYFSETQRNKGNFPGRFSGRQFSNSRSEMNVSTLELGDSALYLCASSLGGQGNEQYFGPGTRLTVT.

The J gene is TRBJ1-1, the V gene TRBV6-2 or TRBV6-3; maybe TRBD1 (6 bases). The CDR3 has 14 residues. Looked up from germline, CDR1 is MNHEY and CDR2 is SVGEGT. Trimming stripped 5 bases from V and 4 bases from J, with 14 bases between. The CDR3 DNA reads TGTGCCAGCAGTCCACAGGGTGGGGGCACTGAAGCTTTCTTT. Its protein is CASSPQGGGTEAFF.

CDR3 DNA sequence: TGTGCCAGTAGTGGAGACAGGGATTCCTACGAGCAGTACTTC. Its protein is CASSGDRDSYEQYF. The chain couples TRBV19 to TRBJ2-7, with 7 bases fitting TRBD1. V was pared by 5 bases and J by 1 base, with 5 bases of the junction left unmatched. This CDR3 spans 14 amino acids. The V gene's germline CDR1 is LNHDA and CDR2 SQIVND (reference sequence).

The J gene is TRBJ1-5, the V gene TRBV30; D unclear. The CDR3 is made up of 16 amino acids. Per the germline V gene, CDR1 is GTSNPN and CDR2 is SVGIG (reference sequence). Trimming left V 3 bases short and J 0 bases short, with 15 bases between. The CDR3 is CAWRARGVNSNQPQHF. The CDR3 bases are TGTGCCTGGAGGGCTCGGGGTGTTAATAGCAATCAGCCCCAGCATTTT.

Ten or more counts support this clone. The chain employs TRBV11-2 and TRBJ2-7, with 7 bases lining up with TRBD1. CDR1 SGHAT and CDR2 FQNNGV come from the germline V gene. The J segment lost 3 bases and the V segment lost 2 bases, leaving 7 bases of the junction unmatched. This CDR3 contains 15 residues. CDR3 sequence: CASSLNRAGGYEQYF. CDR3 in DNA: TGTGCCAGCAGCTTAAATCGGGCAGGGGGCTACGAGCAGTACTTC.

The chain links TRBV14 to TRBJ2-5; weak D call: TRBD1 (5 bases). CDR3 length equals 16 residues. CDR1 is SGHDN, CDR2 FVKESK, per germline. V lost 0 bases, J lost 2 bases, and 13 bases lay in between. The CDR3 DNA is TGTGCCAGCAGCCAAGAGGCACAGGTAGGACAAGAGACCCAGTACTTC. The encoded protein is CASSQEAQVGQETQYF. Filled out from reference TRBV14 and TRBJ2-5, the complete variable domain reads EAGVTQFPSHSVIEKGQTVTLRCDPISGHDNLYWYRRVMGKEIKFLLHFVKESKQDESGMPNNRFLAERTGGTYSTLKVQPAELEDSGVYFCASSQEAQVGQETQYFGPGTRLLVL.

The chain recombines TRBV30 with TRBJ2-7, with 10 nucleotides matching TRBD2. The CDR3 length is 14 residues. V trimming: 3 bases; J trimming: 5 bases; junction bases outside the gene matches: 7. Germline lookup yields CDR1 GTSNPN and CDR2 SVGIG (reference sequence). The CDR3 loop reads CAWRSSGRANEQYF. CDR3 bases: TGTGCCTGGAGATCTAGCGGGAGAGCCAACGAGCAGTACTTC.

DNA for the CDR3: TGTGCCAGCAGCCCCCAGGGTGTCACTGAAGCTTTCTTT. Its protein product is CASSPQGVTEAFF. The chain has TRBV7-3 and TRBJ1-1; D might be TRBD1 (5 bases). CDR3 length: 13 amino acids. V lost 5 bases, J lost 4 bases, and 11 bases lay in between. Germline V gene data show CDR1 as SGHTA and CDR2 as FQGTGA.

The genes are TRBV5-1 and TRBJ2-7; 8 bases agree with TRBD1. Germline loops: CDR1 SGHRS, CDR2 YFSETQ. V shed 5 bases, J shed 5 bases, and the junction held 12 bases outside the gene matches. This CDR3 spans 15 amino acids. The CDR3 spells CASRPGGRLADEQYF. In DNA, the CDR3 is TGCGCCAGCAGACCAGGGGGCAGGTTGGCTGACGAGCAGTACTTC.

The chain employs TRBV5-1 and TRBJ2-5; the D gene is possibly TRBD2 (7 bases). V was clipped by 0 bases and J by 4 bases, with 10 bases between them. The CDR3 contains 14 residues. Germline V lookup: CDR1 SGHRS, CDR2 YFSETQ. CDR3 sequence reads: CASSLGGGAETQYF. As DNA, the CDR3 is TGCGCCAGCAGCTTGGGGGGGGGCGCAGAGACCCAGTACTTC.

This clone was seen more than once but under ten times. The CDR3 reads CASSPRNYYEQYF. CDR3 DNA sequence: TGTGCCAGTAGTCCCAGGAATTACTACGAGCAGTACTTC. The V and J genes are TRBV19 and TRBJ2-7; D call uncertain. CDR3 length equals 13 residues. Germline V gene sequence: CDR1 LNHDA, CDR2 SQIVND (reference sequence). Deletions cut 5 bases from V and 3 bases from J, with 11 bases between.

This chain links TRBV9 with TRBJ2-1, with 9 bases that match TRBD1. CDR1 and CDR2 from the germline V gene are SGDLS and YYNGEE. The CDR3 consists of 18 residues. V gave up 4 bases and J gave up 6 bases; unmatched junction bases: 17. The CDR3 DNA reads as TGTGCCAGCAGCTCAAGAAAGGACAGGGGAATGAGGGGCAATGAGCAGTTCTTC. This sequence encodes CASSSRKDRGMRGNEQFF.

The rearrangement links TRBV6-1 to TRBJ2-1, with 7 nucleotides matching TRBD1. CDR1 is MNHNS and CDR2 is SASEGT in the germline V gene. The CDR3 length is 16 residues. J gave up 7 bases and V 0 bases, and 9 bases lay outside the gene matches. CDR3 sequence reads: CASSEARGFYGNEQFF. The CDR3 nucleotides are TGTGCCAGCAGTGAAGCCAGGGGGTTCTATGGGAATGAGCAGTTCTTC.

The rearrangement links TRBV19 to TRBJ1-5; weak D call: TRBD1 (5 bases). CDR1 LNHDA and CDR2 SQIVND come from the germline V gene (reference sequence). The V and J ends lost 5 bases and 5 bases respectively, with 22 bases between them. CDR3 length: 17 residues. In nucleotides, the CDR3 is TGTGCCAGTAGTTTCACTGGGGGTTCGGGGGGAGATCAGCCCCAGCATTTT. As protein: CASSFTGGSGGDQPQHF.